This T cell receptor beta chain was retrieved from a study of blood T cell repertoires in COVID-19. Study summary: The analysed material was cDNA or gDNA that came from T cells, B-cell-depleted T cells, or PBMCs.

Germline loops: CDR1 LNHNV, CDR2 YYDKDF (reference sequence). The CDR3 is 15 residues long. The germline V and J ends were trimmed by 1 base and 3 bases, with 10 bases remaining between them. Method: immunoSEQ multiplex PCR; TCRdb's copy keeps in-frame clones and lacks some. This table has roughly 68,000 clones, roughly 88% appearing once. The clonotype originates from a human donor in a cohort sampled during active COVID-19. Material: peripheral blood. This chain joins TRBV15 and TRBJ2-1, with no clear D. CDR3 sequence reads: CATSRATNYYNEQFF. The CDR3 DNA reads TGTGCCACCAGCAGAGCTACCAACTACTACAATGAGCAGTTCTTC. Using reference TRBV15 and TRBJ2-1 for the parts outside the CDR3, the full variable domain is DAMVIQNPRYQVTQFGKPVTLSCSQTLNHNVMYWYQQKSSQAPKLLFHYYDKDFNNEADTPDNFQSRRPNTSFCFLDIRSPGLGDTAMYLCATSRATNYYNEQFFGPGTRLTVL.